This T cell receptor (beta chain) stems from a study of Ad26.COV2.S vaccination and SARS-CoV-2 variants. Study at large: Ad26.COV2.S arm of COV1001 included the donor.

As to treatment: about 20 received Ad26.COV2.S at low or high dose, single or two shots; five or six received placebo; per-sample allocation not given. Collection of the samples took place on day 63 after the first injection of vaccine or placebo. Here immunoSEQ multiplex PCR was the method, and the copy in TCRdb shows in-frame clones only, minus some. The data show about 500,000 clones, 80% to 90% seen once. In regard to this clone: Antigen specificity is unknown.

Findings and limits, study-wide: Substantial breadth was reported for post-vaccination spike-specific CD8+ and CD4+ T cells. Analyses that measured TCR breadth and depth may have underestimated total T cell responses.

CDR1 is MNHNY, CDR2 SVGAGI, per germline (reference sequence). CDR3 length: 16 residues. V was clipped by 0 bases and J by 4 bases, with 15 bases between them. This clonotype was sampled from a person aged 18-60 years who received the Ad26.COV2.S COVID-19 vaccine or a placebo. The specimen was peripheral blood, collected in a trial of Ad26.COV2.S vaccine versus placebo. This rearrangement joins TRBV6-6 to TRBJ1-2; D remains unclear. CDR3 DNA sequence: TGTGCCAGCAGTTACTCCAGCGTGGCAGTTGTCTATGGCTACACCTTC. Translated: CASSYSSVAVVYGYTF.